This T cell receptor (beta chain) is drawn from a study of PD-L1 blockade in urothelial cancer. Study overall: Researchers looked at the blood 3 weeks (second dose) and 6 weeks after treatment began. Among blood samples, the median T cell count was around 150,000.

Using immunoSEQ multiplex PCR, the repertoire was profiled, and TCRdb retains in-frame clones only, with some absent. The table includes more than 75,000 clones, roughly nine tenths detected once. The J segment lost 5 bases and the V segment lost 2 bases, leaving 12 bases of the junction unmatched. This CDR3 is 17 amino acids long. Per the germline V gene, CDR1 is MNHEY and CDR2 is SMNVEV (reference sequence). This clonotype was obtained from a man in his 60s with urothelial cancer. The chain uses TRBV27 and TRBJ2-1; 7 bases map to TRBD1. Sequenced here: PBMCs, sampled around atezolizumab (anti-PD-L1) treatment. Here the CDR3 reads CASSLRDRYLRHNEQFF. The CDR3 DNA is TGTGCCAGCAGTTTAAGGGACAGATACCTTCGTCACAATGAGCAGTTCTTC.